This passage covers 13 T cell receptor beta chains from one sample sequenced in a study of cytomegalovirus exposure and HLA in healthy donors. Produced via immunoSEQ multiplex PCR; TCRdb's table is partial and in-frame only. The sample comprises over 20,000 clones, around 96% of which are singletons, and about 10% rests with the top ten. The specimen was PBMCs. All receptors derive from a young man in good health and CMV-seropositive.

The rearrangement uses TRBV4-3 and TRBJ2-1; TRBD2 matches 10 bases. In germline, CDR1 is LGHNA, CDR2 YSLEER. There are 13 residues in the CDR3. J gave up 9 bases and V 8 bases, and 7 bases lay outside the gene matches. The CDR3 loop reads CASASGRGGEQFF. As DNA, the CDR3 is TGCGCCAGCGCTAGCGGGAGAGGCGGTGAGCAGTTCTTC.

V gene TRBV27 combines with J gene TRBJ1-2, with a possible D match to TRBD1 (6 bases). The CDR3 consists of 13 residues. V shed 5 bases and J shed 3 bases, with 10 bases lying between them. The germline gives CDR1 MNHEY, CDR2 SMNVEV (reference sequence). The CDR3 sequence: CASSPQGYYGYTF. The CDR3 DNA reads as TGTGCCAGCAGTCCGCAGGGGTACTATGGCTACACCTTC.

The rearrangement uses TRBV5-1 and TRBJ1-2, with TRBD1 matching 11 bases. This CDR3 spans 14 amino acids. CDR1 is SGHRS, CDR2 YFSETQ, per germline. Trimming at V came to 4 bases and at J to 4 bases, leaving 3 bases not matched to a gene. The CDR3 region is CASSPGQGGYGYTF. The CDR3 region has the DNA TGCGCCAGCAGCCCGGGACAGGGGGGCTATGGCTACACCTTC.

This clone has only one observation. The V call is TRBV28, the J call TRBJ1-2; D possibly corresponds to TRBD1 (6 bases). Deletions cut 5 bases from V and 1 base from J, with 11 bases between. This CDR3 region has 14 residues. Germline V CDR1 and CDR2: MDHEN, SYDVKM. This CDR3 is CASSPTDSNYGYTF. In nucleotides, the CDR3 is TGTGCCAGCAGTCCTACGGACAGTAACTATGGCTACACCTTC.

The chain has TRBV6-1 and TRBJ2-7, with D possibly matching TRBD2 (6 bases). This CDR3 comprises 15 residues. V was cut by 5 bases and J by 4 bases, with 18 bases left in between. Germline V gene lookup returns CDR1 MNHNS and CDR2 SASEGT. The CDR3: CASSRIAESSYEQYF. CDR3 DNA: TGTGCCAGCAGTCGAATAGCGGAGTCTTCTTACGAGCAGTACTTC.

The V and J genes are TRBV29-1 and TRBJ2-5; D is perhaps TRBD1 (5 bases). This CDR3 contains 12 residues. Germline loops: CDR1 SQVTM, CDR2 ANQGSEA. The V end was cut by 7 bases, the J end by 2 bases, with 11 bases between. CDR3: CSAASGQETQYF. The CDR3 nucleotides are TGCAGCGCTGCTTCAGGGCAAGAGACCCAGTACTTC.

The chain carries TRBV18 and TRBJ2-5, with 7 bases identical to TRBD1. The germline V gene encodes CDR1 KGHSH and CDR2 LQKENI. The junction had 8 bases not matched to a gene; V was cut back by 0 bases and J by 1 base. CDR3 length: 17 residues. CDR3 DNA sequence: TGTGCCAGCTCACCACCGGGGAAAAACAGGGGCCAAGAGACCCAGTACTTC. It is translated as CASSPPGKNRGQETQYF.

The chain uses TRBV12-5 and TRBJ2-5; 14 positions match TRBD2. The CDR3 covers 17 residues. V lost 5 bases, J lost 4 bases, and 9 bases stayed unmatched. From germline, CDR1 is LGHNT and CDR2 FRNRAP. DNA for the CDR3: TGTGCTAGTGGTCCAAGGACTAGCGGGAGGTTGGGAGAGACCCAGTACTTC. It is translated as CASGPRTSGRLGETQYF. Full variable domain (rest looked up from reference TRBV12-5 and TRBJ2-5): DARVTQTPRHKVTEMGQEVTMRCQPILGHNTVFWYRQTMMQGLELLAYFRNRAPLDDSGMPKDRFSAEMPDATLATLKIQPSEPRDSAVYFCASGPRTSGRLGETQYFGPGTRLLVL.

DNA of the CDR3: TGTGCCAGCAGTATAACAGGGGCTGGGGCCAACGTCCTGACTTTC. Protein product: CASSITGAGANVLTF. The chain has TRBV28 and TRBJ2-6, with 7 positions matching TRBD1. V dropped 5 bases and J dropped 2; count of bases not matched to a gene: 3. Germline CDR1 MDHEN, CDR2 SYDVKM. The CDR3 consists of 15 residues.

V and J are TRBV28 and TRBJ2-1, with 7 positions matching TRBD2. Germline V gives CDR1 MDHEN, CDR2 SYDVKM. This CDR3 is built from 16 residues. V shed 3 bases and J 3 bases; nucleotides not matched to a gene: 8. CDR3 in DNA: TGTGCCAGCAGTTTGGTTGCGGGGGAAGGCTACAATGAGCAGTTCTTC. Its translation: CASSLVAGEGYNEQFF.

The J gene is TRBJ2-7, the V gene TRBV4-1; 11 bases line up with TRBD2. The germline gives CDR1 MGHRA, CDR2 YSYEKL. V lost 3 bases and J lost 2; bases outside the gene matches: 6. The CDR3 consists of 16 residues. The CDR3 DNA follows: TGCGCCAGCAGCCATCCCGGACTAGCGGGTCCCTACGAGCAGTACTTC. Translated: CASSHPGLAGPYEQYF.

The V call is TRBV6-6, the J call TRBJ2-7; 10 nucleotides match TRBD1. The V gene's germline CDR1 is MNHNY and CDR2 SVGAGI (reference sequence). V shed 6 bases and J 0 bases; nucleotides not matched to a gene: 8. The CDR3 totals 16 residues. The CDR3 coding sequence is TGTGCCAGCAGCCGGATCCGGGACAGGGGCTCCTACGAGCAGTACTTC. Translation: CASSRIRDRGSYEQYF.

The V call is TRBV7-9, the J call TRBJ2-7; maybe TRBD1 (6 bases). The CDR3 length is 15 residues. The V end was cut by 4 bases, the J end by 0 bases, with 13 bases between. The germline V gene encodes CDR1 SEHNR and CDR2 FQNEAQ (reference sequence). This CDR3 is CASSSGTGSSYEQYF. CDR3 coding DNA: TGTGCCAGCAGCTCGGGTACAGGGAGCTCCTACGAGCAGTACTTC.